This paragraph reports one T cell receptor (beta chain). Its antigen is unidentified. The sample belongs to a study of OX40 agonist ivuxolimab in advanced cancers. In the study overall: Patients were dosed with the agonistic anti-OX40 (CD134) antibody ivuxolimab.

The assay was immunoSEQ multiplex PCR, and TCRdb's table has in-frame clones only and misses some. Of about 71,000 clones detected, just under 80% appear once; the ten largest clones hold 5% to 6%. The CDR3 is made up of 13 amino acids. CDR1 is SGHTA and CDR2 is FQGNSA in the germline V gene. V shed 6 bases, J shed 5 bases, and the junction held 6 bases outside the gene matches. Study-wide points: At doses 0.1 to 3.0 mg/kg, CD4+ and CD8+ clones expanded.

Any history of autoimmune disease or systemic immunosuppression disqualified patients. J is TRBJ1-1 and V is TRBV7-2, with 7 bases fitting TRBD1. The origin of this receptor is an adult with an advanced solid tumor such as melanoma, head and neck, liver or kidney cancer. The sequenced sample was CD4+ or CD8+ T cells sorted from blood, obtained in a trial of the OX40 agonist ivuxolimab. The CDR3 coding sequence is TGTGCCAGCAGGGGGACAGTGCAAACTGAAGCTTTCTTT. This codes for CASRGTVQTEAFF.